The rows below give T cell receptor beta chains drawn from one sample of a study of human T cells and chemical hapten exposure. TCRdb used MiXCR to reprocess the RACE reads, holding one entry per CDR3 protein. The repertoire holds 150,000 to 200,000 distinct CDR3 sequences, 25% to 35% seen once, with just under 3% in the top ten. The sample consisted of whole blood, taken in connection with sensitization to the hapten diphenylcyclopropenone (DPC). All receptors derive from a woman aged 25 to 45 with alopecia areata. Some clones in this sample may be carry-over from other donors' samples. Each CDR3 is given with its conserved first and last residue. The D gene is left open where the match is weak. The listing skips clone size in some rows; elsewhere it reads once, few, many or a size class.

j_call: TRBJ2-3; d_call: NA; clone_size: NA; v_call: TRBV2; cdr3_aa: CASSGSGATDTQYF; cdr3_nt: TGTGCCAGCAGTGGTTCCGGGGCCACAGATACGCAGTATTTT
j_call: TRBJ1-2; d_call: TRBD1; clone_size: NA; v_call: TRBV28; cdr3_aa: CASSPPTGAYGYTF; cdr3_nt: TGTGCCAGCAGTCCCCCCACAGGGGCCTATGGCTACACCTTC
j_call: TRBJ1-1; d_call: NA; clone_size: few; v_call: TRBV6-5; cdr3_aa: CASSYGSTQAFF; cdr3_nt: TGTGCCAGCAGTTATGGCAGTACCCAGGCTTTCTTT
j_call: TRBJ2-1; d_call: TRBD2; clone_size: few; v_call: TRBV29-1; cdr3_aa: CSVESSSGGLEQFF; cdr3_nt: TGCAGCGTTGAATCGTCTAGCGGGGGCCTGGAGCAGTTCTTC
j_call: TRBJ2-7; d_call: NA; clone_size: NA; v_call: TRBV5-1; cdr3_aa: CASSGGTVPYEQYF; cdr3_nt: TGCGCCAGCAGCGGGGGGACGGTACCTTACGAGCAGTACTTC
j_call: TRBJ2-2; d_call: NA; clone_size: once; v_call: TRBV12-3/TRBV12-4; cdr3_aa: CDSSLWGHRGSGELFF; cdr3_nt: TGTGACAGCAGTTTATGGGGACACCGGGGATCCGGGGAGCTGTTTTTT
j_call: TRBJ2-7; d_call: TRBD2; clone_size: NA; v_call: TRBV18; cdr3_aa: CASSPTSGGRDEQYF; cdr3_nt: TGTGCCAGCTCACCGACTAGCGGGGGACGTGATGAGCAGTACTTC
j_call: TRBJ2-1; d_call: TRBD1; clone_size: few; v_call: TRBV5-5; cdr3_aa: CASRDRDSNEQFF; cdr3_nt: TGTGCCTCCCGGGACAGGGACTCCAATGAGCAGTTCTTC
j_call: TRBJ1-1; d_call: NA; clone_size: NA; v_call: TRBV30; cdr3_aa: CAWTNRGNSEAFF; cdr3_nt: TGTGCCTGGACGAATCGAGGAAACTCTGAAGCTTTCTTT
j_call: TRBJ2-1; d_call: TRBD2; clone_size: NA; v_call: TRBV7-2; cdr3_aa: CASSLVLPGAGGLSSYNEQFF; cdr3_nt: TGTGCCAGCAGCTTAGTCCTCCCAGGAGCGGGGGGGCTAAGCTCCTACAATGAGCAGTTCTTC
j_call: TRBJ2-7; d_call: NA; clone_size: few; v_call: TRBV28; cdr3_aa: CASRPTPGESYEQYF; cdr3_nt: TGTGCCAGCAGGCCGACGCCCGGGGAGTCCTACGAGCAGTACTTC
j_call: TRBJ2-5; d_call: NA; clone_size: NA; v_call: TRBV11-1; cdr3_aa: CASSFERPETRYF; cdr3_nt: TGTGCCAGCAGCTTTGAAAGGCCCGAGACCCGGTACTTC
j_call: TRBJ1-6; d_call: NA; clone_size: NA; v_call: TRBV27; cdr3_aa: CASSRGAQRVLHF; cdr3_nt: TGTGCCAGCAGTCGGGGAGCCCAGCGGGTCCTCCACTTT
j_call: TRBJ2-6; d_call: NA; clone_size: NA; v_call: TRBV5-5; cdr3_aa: CASSTHPRTGSGANVLTF; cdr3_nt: TGTGCCAGCAGCACCCACCCGAGGACGGGCTCTGGGGCCAACGTCCTGACTTTC
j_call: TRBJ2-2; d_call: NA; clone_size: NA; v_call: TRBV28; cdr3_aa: CASSPPGTSTGELFF; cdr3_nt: TGTGCCAGCAGTCCTCCGGGGACGTCCACCGGGGAGCTGTTTTTT
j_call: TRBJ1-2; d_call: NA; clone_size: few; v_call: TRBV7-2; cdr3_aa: CASSFSYYGYTF; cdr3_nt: TGTGCCAGCAGCTTCAGCTACTATGGCTACACCTTC
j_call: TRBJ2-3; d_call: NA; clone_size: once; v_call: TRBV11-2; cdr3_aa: CASSFQRGTDTQYF; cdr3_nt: TGTGCCAGCAGCTTCCAGCGCGGCACAGATACGCAGTATTTT
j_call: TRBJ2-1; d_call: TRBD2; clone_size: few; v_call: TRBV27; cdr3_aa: CASSLTSGSLGEQFF; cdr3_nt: TGTGCCAGCAGTTTAACTAGCGGGAGTTTGGGTGAGCAGTTCTTC
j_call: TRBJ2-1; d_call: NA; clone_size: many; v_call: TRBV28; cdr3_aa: CASSRGGGSYNEQFF; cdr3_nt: TGTGCCAGCAGTCGCGGCGGAGGCTCCTACAATGAGCAGTTCTTC
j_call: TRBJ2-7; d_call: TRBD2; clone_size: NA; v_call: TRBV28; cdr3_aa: CASSLTGGLYEQYF; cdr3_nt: TGTGCCAGCAGTTTAACGGGAGGGCTATACGAGCAGTACTTC
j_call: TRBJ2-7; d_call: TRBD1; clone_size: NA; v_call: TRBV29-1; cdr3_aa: CSVRAGTGPYEQYF; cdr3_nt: TGCAGCGTTCGAGCCGGGACAGGGCCCTACGAGCAGTACTTC
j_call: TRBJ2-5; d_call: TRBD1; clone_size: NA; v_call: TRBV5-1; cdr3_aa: CASSLDGTGVQETQYF; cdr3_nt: TGCGCCAGCAGCTTGGATGGGACAGGGGTACAAGAGACCCAGTACTTC